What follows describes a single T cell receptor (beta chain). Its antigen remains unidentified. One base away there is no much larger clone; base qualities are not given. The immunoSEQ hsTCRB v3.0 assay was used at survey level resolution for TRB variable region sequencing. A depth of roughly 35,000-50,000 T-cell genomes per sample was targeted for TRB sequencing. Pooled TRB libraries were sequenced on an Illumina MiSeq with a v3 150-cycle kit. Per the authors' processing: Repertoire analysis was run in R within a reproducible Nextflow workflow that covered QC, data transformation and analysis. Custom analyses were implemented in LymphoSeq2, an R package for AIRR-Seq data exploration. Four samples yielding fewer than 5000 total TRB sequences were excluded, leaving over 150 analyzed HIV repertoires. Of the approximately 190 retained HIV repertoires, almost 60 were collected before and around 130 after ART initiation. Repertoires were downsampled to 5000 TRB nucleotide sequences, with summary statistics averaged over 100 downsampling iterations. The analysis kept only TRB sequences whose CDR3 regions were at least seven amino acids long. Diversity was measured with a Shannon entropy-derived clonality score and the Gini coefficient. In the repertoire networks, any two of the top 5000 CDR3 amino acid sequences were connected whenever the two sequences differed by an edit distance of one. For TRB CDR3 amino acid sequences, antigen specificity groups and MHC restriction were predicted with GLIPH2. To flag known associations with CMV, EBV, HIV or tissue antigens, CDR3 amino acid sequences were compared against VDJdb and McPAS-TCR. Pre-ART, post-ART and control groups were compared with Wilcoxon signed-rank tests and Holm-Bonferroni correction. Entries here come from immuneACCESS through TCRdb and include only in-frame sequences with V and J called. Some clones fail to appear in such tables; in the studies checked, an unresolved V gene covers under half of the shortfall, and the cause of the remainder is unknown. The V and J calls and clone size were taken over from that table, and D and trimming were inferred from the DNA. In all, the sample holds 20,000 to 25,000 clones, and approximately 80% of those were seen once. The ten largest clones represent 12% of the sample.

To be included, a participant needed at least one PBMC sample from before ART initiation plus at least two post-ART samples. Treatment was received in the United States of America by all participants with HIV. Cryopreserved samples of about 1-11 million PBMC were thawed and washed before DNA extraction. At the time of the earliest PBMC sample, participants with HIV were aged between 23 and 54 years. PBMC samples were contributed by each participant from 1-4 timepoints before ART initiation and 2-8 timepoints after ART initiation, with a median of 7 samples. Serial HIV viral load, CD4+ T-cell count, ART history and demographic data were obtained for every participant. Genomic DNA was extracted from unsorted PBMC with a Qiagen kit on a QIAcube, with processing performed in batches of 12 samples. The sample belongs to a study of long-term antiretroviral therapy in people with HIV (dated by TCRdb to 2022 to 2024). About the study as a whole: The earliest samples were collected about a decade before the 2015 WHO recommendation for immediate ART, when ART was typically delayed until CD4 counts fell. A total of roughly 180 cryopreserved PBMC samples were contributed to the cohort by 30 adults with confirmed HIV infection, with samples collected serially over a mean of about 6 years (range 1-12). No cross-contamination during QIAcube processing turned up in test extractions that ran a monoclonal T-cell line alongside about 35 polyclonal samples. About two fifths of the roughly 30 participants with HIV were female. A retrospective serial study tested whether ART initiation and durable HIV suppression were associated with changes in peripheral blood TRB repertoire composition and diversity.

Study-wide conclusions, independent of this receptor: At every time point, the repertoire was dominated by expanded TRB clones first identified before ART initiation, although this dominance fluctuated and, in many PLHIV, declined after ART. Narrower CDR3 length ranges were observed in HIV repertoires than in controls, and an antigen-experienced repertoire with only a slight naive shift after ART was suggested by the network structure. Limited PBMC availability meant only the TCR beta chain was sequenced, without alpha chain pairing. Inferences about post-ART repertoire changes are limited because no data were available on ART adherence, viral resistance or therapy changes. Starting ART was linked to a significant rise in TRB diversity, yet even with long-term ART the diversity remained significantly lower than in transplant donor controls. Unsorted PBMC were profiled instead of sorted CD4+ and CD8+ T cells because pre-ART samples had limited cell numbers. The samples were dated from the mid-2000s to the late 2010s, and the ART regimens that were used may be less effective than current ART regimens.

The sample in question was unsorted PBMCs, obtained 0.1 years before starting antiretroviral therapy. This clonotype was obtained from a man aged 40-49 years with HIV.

The DNA reads as follows: TGTGCCAGCAGTGGGTTGACGGTTAGGGCCTACAATGAGCAGTTCTTC. Translation gives CASSGLTVRAYNEQFF. The V and J segments used are TRBV6-1 and TRBJ2-1; the D gene remains uncertain. The germline V gene yields MNHNS for CDR1 and SASEGT for CDR2. From the cysteine through the phenylalanine, the CDR3 covers 16 amino acids. The retained sequence is limited to the CDR3, 48 bases, with the frame set at the first base. Trimming costs V 4 bases and J 2 bases, and their ends lie 15 bases apart.